A single sample gave rise to the 18 T cell receptor beta chains below, sequenced in a study of cytomegalovirus exposure and HLA in healthy donors. PCR was performed using 60 Vbeta and 13 Jbeta primers. The table came from immunoSEQ multiplex PCR; TCRdb's copy has only in-frame clones and leaves some out. This table holds about 90,000 clones, roughly 66% found once. The sequencing sample was made of PBMCs. Every receptor here comes from a man aged 25 to 45 in good health and CMV-seronegative.

V gene TRBV13 combines with J gene TRBJ2-3; 9 bases align to TRBD2. Trimming cost V 5 bases and J 2 bases; bases outside gene matches: 11. The germline gives CDR1 PRHDT, CDR2 FYEKMQ (reference sequence). This CDR3 has 17 residues. CDR3 in DNA: TGTGCCAGCAGCCGCGGCTCCCTAGCGGGGCCCACAGATACGCAGTATTTT. Protein: CASSRGSLAGPTDTQYF.

This clone was observed a handful of times. The V and J genes are TRBV2 and TRBJ1-4; perhaps TRBD1 as D (5 bases). Trimming left V 5 bases short and J 0 bases short, with 19 bases between. Germline assignment: CDR1 SNHLY and CDR2 FYNNEI. The length of the CDR3 is 18 residues. CDR3 region: CASSQLEGLRATNEKLFF. In DNA form, the CDR3 reads TGTGCCAGCAGTCAATTGGAGGGGTTAAGGGCAACTAATGAAAAACTGTTTTTT. The full variable domain, with the rest looked up from reference TRBV2 and TRBJ1-4, is EPEVTQTPSHQVTQMGQEVILRCVPISNHLYFYWYRQILGQKVEFLVSFYNNEISEKSEIFDDQFSVERPDGSNFTLKIRSTKLEDSAMYFCASSQLEGLRATNEKLFFGSGTQLSVL.

This sequence joins TRBV4-1 and TRBJ1-5, with 8 positions matching TRBD1. This CDR3 spans 16 amino acids. Germline assignment: CDR1 MGHRA and CDR2 YSYEKL. With V trimmed by 0 bases and J by 3 bases, 4 bases remained unmatched. CDR3 DNA sequence: TGCGCCAGCAGCCAAGAGCCAGGGGGCCTCAATCAGCCCCAGCATTTT. It yields the protein CASSQEPGGLNQPQHF.

The V gene is TRBV5-4, the J gene TRBJ2-6; the D gene is possibly TRBD2 (6 bases). The V gene lost 3 bases and the J gene lost 1 base, with 11 bases spanning the gap. CDR1 and CDR2 (germline): SGHNT, YYREEE (reference sequence). There are 16 residues in the CDR3. The CDR3 region is CASSSPGESGANVLTF. In DNA, the CDR3 is TGTGCCAGCAGCTCCCCGGGGGAATCTGGGGCCAACGTCCTGACTTTC.

Turning to this clone: Distinct nucleotide sequences in the sample also encode this CDR3. V and J are TRBV9 and TRBJ1-1, with a possible D match to TRBD1 (5 bases). V was trimmed by 0 bases and J by 5 bases, leaving 8 bases between them. This CDR3 is built from 13 residues. Germline values: CDR1 SGDLS, CDR2 YYNGEE. The CDR3 loop reads CASSVGGSTEAFF. The DNA of the CDR3 is TGTGCCAGCAGCGTAGGGGGCAGTACTGAAGCTTTCTTT.

The chain has TRBV7-2 and TRBJ1-5, with 11 bases aligning to TRBD1. With V trimmed by 0 bases and J by 5 bases, 0 bases remained unmatched. This CDR3 region has 15 residues. Per the germline V gene, CDR1 is SGHTA and CDR2 is FQGNSA. This CDR3 is CASSLADRGHQPQHF. The CDR3 nucleotides are TGTGCCAGCAGCTTAGCGGACAGGGGGCATCAGCCCCAGCATTTT.

The chain carries TRBV11-2 and TRBJ1-1; 7 bases map to TRBD1. Germline CDR1 is SGHAT and CDR2 is FQNNGV. The CDR3 is 15 amino acids. The ends lost 4 bases at V and 2 bases at J; junction bases unmatched: 7. The CDR3 spells CASSSRTGSNTEAFF. DNA for the CDR3: TGTGCCAGCAGCTCACGGACAGGTTCCAACACTGAAGCTTTCTTT.

The chain couples TRBV7-9 to TRBJ2-7; a weak D match, TRBD2 (6 bases). CDR1 and CDR2 from the germline V gene are SEHNR and FQNEAQ (reference sequence). Deletions cut 7 bases from V and 6 bases from J, with 16 bases between. The CDR3 spans 13 residues. As DNA, the CDR3 is TGTGCCAGCACCCAGTCGGGACTCTTCGAGCAGTACTTC. Its translation is CASTQSGLFEQYF.

This clone occurred a few times. The chain recombines TRBV19 with TRBJ1-1; TRBD1 agrees at 9 bases. CDR1 and CDR2 (germline): LNHDA, SQIVND (reference sequence). Trimming at V came to 5 bases and at J to 4 bases, leaving 11 bases not matched to a gene. This CDR3 is 16 amino acids long. Written as DNA, the CDR3 is TGTGCCAGTAGTGGACTACACCGGGACAGGGCCACTGAAGCTTTCTTT. Protein sequence: CASSGLHRDRATEAFF.

The V gene is TRBV6-1, the J gene TRBJ1-1; 7 positions agree with TRBD1. Germline assignment: CDR1 MNHNS and CDR2 SASEGT. The junction had 6 bases not matched to a gene; V was cut back by 6 bases and J by 5 bases. The CDR3 runs 13 residues. The CDR3 loop is CASRAGTATEAFF. The DNA of the CDR3 is TGTGCCAGCAGGGCCGGGACAGCTACTGAAGCTTTCTTT.

The V call is TRBV7-9, the J call TRBJ2-3, with D possibly being TRBD2 (7 bases). The CDR3 contains 13 residues. Germline V gene data show CDR1 as SEHNR and CDR2 as FQNEAQ (reference sequence). V lost 5 bases to trimming and J lost 8 bases, with 14 bases between them. The CDR3 nucleotides are TGTGCCAGCAGCCGGGAAGGGGGGGTTACGCAGTATTTT. Translated, it gives CASSREGGVTQYF.

V gene TRBV2 combines with J gene TRBJ1-3; D might be TRBD1 (6 bases). V was pared by 6 bases and J by 0 bases, with 12 bases between. There are 15 residues in the CDR3. Germline assignment: CDR1 SNHLY and CDR2 FYNNEI. This CDR3 reads CASSRQALSGNTIYF. The CDR3 coding sequence is TGTGCCAGCAGCAGACAGGCGCTCTCTGGAAACACCATATATTTT.

V is TRBV4-2 and J is TRBJ2-3, with 9 nucleotides matching TRBD2. The length of the CDR3 is 15 residues. The ends lost 4 bases at V and 0 bases at J; junction bases unmatched: 2. Germline CDR1 is LGHNA and CDR2 is YNFKEQ. The CDR3 sequence is CASSPLAGSTDTQYF. The CDR3 DNA follows: TGTGCCAGCAGCCCTCTAGCGGGAAGCACAGATACGCAGTATTTT.

The V call is TRBV18, the J call TRBJ1-4, with TRBD1 matching 9 bases. This CDR3 is 17 amino acids long. Germline V lookup: CDR1 KGHSH, CDR2 LQKENI. Unmatched junction bases numbered 11, after V lost 1 base and J lost 8 bases. The CDR3: CASSPLSIQDRGEKLFF. In DNA, the CDR3 is TGTGCCAGCTCACCACTATCCATCCAGGACAGGGGAGAAAAACTGTTTTTT.

This clone was seen a handful of times. This chain connects TRBV4-3 to TRBJ1-4; no clear D. Germline V gene sequence: CDR1 LGHNA, CDR2 YSLEER. The CDR3 extends over 15 amino acids. V dropped 1 base and J dropped 8 bases, with 14 bases sitting between them. The CDR3 sequence is CASSQVFEYSEKLFF. The CDR3 bases are TGCGCCAGCAGCCAAGTGTTTGAGTATAGCGAAAAACTGTTTTTT.

This chain's CDR3 is CASGRGYSNQPQHF. The CDR3 bases are TGTGCCAGCGGGAGGGGCTATAGCAATCAGCCCCAGCATTTT. J is TRBJ1-5 and V is TRBV2; perhaps TRBD1 as D (5 bases). Germline V gene sequence: CDR1 SNHLY, CDR2 FYNNEI. CDR3 length: 14 amino acids. Trimming shortened V by 8 bases and J by 0 bases, and 11 bases separated the two germline ends. Variable domain in full (rest from reference TRBV2 and TRBJ1-5): EPEVTQTPSHQVTQMGQEVILRCVPISNHLYFYWYRQILGQKVEFLVSFYNNEISEKSEIFDDQFSVERPDGSNFTLKIRSTKLEDSAMYFCASGRGYSNQPQHFGDGTRLSIL.

This clone has a single count. The chain carries TRBV4-1 and TRBJ1-6; possibly TRBD1 for D (6 bases). The CDR3 loop spans 18 amino acids. Trimming removed 1 base at V and 0 bases at J, with 13 bases between. Germline V gives CDR1 MGHRA, CDR2 YSYEKL. The CDR3 loop reads CASSQGGGTSSYNSPLHF. The DNA for the CDR3 is TGCGCCAGCAGCCAAGGGGGGGGGACAAGCTCCTATAATTCACCCCTCCACTTT.

This chain links TRBV9 with TRBJ1-1, with D possibly TRBD1 on 5 matching bases. Germline V gives CDR1 SGDLS, CDR2 YYNGEE. The V end was cut by 3 bases, the J end by 0 bases, with 6 bases between. This CDR3 is built from 13 residues. The CDR3 loop is CASSETVNTEAFF. CDR3 sequence (DNA): TGTGCCAGCAGCGAGACAGTGAACACTGAAGCTTTCTTT.